Below, 11 T cell receptor beta chains from the same sample are listed, as sequenced in a study of identical twins. MiXCR, applied by TCRdb to the 5' RACE reads, yields one record per CDR3 protein. Of about 890,000 distinct CDR3 sequences listed, over 9% were seen once; the top ten hold around 1.5%. This same sample was also taken into another study, of yellow fever vaccine responses in identical twins.

Sequencing was carried out using PBMCs. The receptors shown here come from a young woman in good health.

On this clonotype: The junction departs from the called germline gene at one end, perhaps through a read error. The CDR3 nucleotides read TGTGCCAGCAGCCAGGGGACAGGGGGCTCCTACAATGAGCAGTCCTTC. It specifies CASSQGTGGSYNEQSF. The J gene is TRBJ2-1, the V gene TRBV7-3; TRBD1 aligns across 12 bases. Germline CDR1 and CDR2: SGHTA and FQGTGA. The CDR3 runs to 16 residues. Drawing the rest from reference TRBV7-3 and TRBJ2-1, the complete variable domain is GAGVSQTPSNKVTEKGKYVELRCDPISGHTALYWYRQSLGQGPEFLIYFQGTGAADDSGLPNDRFFAVRPEGSVSTLKIQRTERGDSAVYLCASSQGTGGSYNEQSFGPGTRLTVL.

Written as DNA, the CDR3 is TGTGCCAGCAGCCTTACACAGGGGCTGACCTACAATGAGCAGTTCTTC. Protein product: CASSLTQGLTYNEQFF. V gene TRBV4-2 combines with J gene TRBJ2-1; 7 nucleotides line up with TRBD1. V was clipped by 4 bases and J by 2 bases; unmatched bases: 8. The germline CDR1 and CDR2 sequences are LGHNA and YNFKEQ. The CDR3 has 16 amino acids.

The table lists this clonotype with a few counts. V and J are TRBV3-1 and TRBJ2-5, with unresolved D. The CDR3 extends over 16 amino acids. Trimming removed 0 bases from V and 0 bases from J, with 11 bases in between. Germline-derived CDR1 and CDR2 are LGHDT and YNNKEL (reference sequence). The CDR3 bases are TGTGCCAGCAGCCAAGAGGAATTCAGAGACCAAGAGACCCAGTACTTC. Its protein is CASSQEEFRDQETQYF.

Only a few counts were recorded for this clonotype. This sequence joins TRBV10-3 and TRBJ2-5, with 11 bases aligning to TRBD1. The germline gives CDR1 ENHRY, CDR2 SYGVKD. Unmatched junction bases numbered 4, after V lost 0 bases and J lost 1 base. The CDR3 length is 17 residues. The DNA for the CDR3 is TGTGCCATCAGTGAGTCAAGGACAGGGGGCCCCCAAGAGACCCAGTACTTC. This encodes CAISESRTGGPQETQYF.

Ten or more counts support this clonotype. V usage is TRBV4-1 and J usage is TRBJ2-1; TRBD1 might be the D (5 bases). Looked up from germline, CDR1 is MGHRA and CDR2 is YSYEKL. V lost 0 bases and J lost 4, with 13 bases in between. The CDR3 sequence is 16 residues long. The chain's CDR3 is CASSQDPGPNYNEQFF. The CDR3 nucleotides read TGCGCCAGCAGCCAAGATCCAGGGCCGAATTACAATGAGCAGTTCTTC.

Ten or more counts support this clonotype. This sequence joins TRBV4-1 and TRBJ1-5, with D unclear. V shed 0 bases and J shed 0 bases, with 3 bases lying between them. The CDR3 has 14 amino acids. Germline V lookup: CDR1 MGHRA, CDR2 YSYEKL. The CDR3 DNA follows: TGCGCCAGCAGCCAAGACATTAGCAATCAGCCCCAGCATTTT. Protein: CASSQDISNQPQHF.

A few counts support this clonotype. The chain joins TRBV20-1 to TRBJ1-4; a weak D match, TRBD1 (5 bases). Germline CDR1 is DFQATT and CDR2 is SNEGSKA (reference sequence). This CDR3 has 13 residues. Trimming removed 4 bases from V and 5 bases from J, with 11 bases in between. CDR3 sequence: CSATGWGNEKLFF. The CDR3 DNA follows: TGCAGTGCTACAGGGTGGGGGAATGAAAAACTGTTTTTT.

This clonotype was picked up a small number of times. The chain couples TRBV29-1 to TRBJ2-5; perhaps TRBD1 as D (7 bases). CDR3 length: 13 residues. Between the trimmed V and J ends, which lost 4 bases and 5 bases, there was a span of 14 bases. CDR1 and CDR2 from the germline V gene are SQVTM and ANQGSEA. The DNA of the CDR3 is TGCAGCGTTGTGCAGGGGGGATGGGAGACCCAGTACTTC. Its translation: CSVVQGGWETQYF.

This chain's CDR3 is CASSLDGAAEAFF. DNA of the CDR3: TGCGCCAGCAGCTTGGACGGGGCAGCTGAAGCTTTCTTT. The gene calls are TRBV5-1 and TRBJ1-1, with D perhaps matching TRBD1 (5 bases). Per germline, CDR1 SGHRS and CDR2 YFSETQ. The length of the CDR3 is 13 residues. V was shortened by 0 bases and J by 6 bases, with 9 bases between the two germline ends. Looking up the rest from reference TRBV5-1 and TRBJ1-1 gives the full variable domain: KAGVTQTPRYLIKTRGQQVTLSCSPISGHRSVSWYQQTPGQGLQFLFEYFSETQRNKGNFPGRFSGRQFSNSRSEMNVSTLELGDSALYLCASSLDGAAEAFFGQGTRLTVV.

This clonotype was found a few times. The chain joins TRBV4-1 to TRBJ2-2, with D unclear. V was cut by 1 base and J by 1 base, with 7 bases left in between. Germline-derived CDR1 and CDR2 are MGHRA and YSYEKL. The CDR3 spans 15 residues. The CDR3 bases are TGCGCCAGCAGCCAAGCTGTACAGAACACCGGGGAGCTGTTTTTT. This sequence encodes CASSQAVQNTGELFF.

Of note for this clonotype: A much larger clone lies one base from this, so it may be a read error. V usage is TRBV12-3 or TRBV12-4 and J usage is TRBJ2-1; D not resolved. This CDR3 is built from 14 residues. V lost 7 bases and J lost 3, with 13 bases in between. DNA of the CDR3: TGTGCCAGCAAGTCATGGGGAATCTACAATGAGCAGTTCTTC. Translating gives CASKSWGIYNEQFF.